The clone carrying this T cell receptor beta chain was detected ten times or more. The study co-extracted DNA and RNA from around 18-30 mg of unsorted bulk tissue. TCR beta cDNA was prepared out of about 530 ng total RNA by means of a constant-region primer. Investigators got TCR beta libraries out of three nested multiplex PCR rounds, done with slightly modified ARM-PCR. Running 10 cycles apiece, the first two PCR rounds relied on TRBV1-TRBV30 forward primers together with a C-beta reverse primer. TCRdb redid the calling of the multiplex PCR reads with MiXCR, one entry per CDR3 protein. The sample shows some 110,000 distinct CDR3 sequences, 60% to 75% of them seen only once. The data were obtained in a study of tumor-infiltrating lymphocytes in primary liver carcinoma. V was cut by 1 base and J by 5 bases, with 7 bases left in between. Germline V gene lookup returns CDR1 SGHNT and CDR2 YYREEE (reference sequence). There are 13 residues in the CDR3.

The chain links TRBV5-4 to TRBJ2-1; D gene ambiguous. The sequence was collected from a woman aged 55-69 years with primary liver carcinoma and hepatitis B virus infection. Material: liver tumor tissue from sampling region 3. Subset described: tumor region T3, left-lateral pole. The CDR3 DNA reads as TGTGCCAGCAGCTTGACCCGGGACAATGAGCAGTTCTTC. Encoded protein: CASSLTRDNEQFF.